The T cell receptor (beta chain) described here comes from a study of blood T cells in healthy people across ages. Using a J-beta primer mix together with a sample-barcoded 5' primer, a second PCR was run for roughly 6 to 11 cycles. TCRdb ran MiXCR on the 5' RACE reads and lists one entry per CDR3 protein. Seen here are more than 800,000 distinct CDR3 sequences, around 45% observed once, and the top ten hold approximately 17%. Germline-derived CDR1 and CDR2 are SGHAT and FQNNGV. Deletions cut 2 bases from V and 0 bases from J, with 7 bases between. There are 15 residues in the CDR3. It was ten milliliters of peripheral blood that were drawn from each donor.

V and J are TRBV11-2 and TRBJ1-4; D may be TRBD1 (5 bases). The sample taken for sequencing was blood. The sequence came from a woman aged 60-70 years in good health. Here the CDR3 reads CASSLQGSTNEKLFF. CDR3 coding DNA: TGTGCCAGCAGCTTACAGGGCTCAACTAATGAAAAACTGTTTTTT. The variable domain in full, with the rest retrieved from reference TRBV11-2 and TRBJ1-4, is EAGVAQSPRYKIIEKRQSVAFWCNPISGHATLYWYQQILGQGPKLLIQFQNNGVVDDSQLPKDRFSAERLKGVDSTLKIQPAKLEDSAVYLCASSLQGSTNEKLFFGSGTQLSVL.